The T cell receptor beta chain described here comes from a study of blood T cell repertoires in COVID-19. As for the study in general: COVID-19 samples from acute and convalescent phases originated in the United States, Italy and Spain. T cells, B-cell-depleted T cells, or PBMCs provided the cDNA or gDNA that served as material.

The CDR3 runs to 18 residues. Germline V gene sequence: CDR1 LGHNA, CDR2 YNFKEQ. V was clipped by 3 bases and J by 1 base; unmatched bases: 13. In the original analysis: Scientists estimated how many nucleated cells there were by amplifying reference gene primers. Data came from immunoSEQ multiplex PCR; TCRdb stores just in-frame clones and leaves some out. V, J and clone size reflect that table, while D and trimming were determined from the DNA. The sample carries around 60,000 clones, roughly 89% recorded once. The gene calls are TRBV4-2 and TRBJ1-2, with 8 positions matching TRBD1. The TCR sequence derives from a man aged 60 to 69 with active COVID-19. Sequencing input: peripheral blood. CDR3 protein: CASSHVGQGANVNYGYTF. The CDR3 nucleotides are TGTGCCAGCAGCCATGTGGGGCAGGGGGCGAACGTTAACTATGGCTACACCTTC.